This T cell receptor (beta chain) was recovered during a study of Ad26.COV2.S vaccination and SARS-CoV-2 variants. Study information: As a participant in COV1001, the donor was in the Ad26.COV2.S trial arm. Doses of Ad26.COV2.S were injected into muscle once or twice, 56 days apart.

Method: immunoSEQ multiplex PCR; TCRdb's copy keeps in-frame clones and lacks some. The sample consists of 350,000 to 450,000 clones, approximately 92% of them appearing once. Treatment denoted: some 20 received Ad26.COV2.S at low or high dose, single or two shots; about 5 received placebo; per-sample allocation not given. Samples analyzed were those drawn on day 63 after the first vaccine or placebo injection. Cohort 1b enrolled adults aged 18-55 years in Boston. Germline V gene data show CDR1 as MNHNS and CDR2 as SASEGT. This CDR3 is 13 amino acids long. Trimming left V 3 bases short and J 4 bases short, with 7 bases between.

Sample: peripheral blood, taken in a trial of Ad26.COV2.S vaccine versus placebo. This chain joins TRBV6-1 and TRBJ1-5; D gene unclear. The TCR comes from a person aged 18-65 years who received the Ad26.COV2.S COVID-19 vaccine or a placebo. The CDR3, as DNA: TGTGCCAGCAGTGAGGTCCTTAATCAGCCCCAGCATTTT. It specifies CASSEVLNQPQHF.